This T cell receptor beta chain came from a study of T cell repertoires in cytomegalovirus infection (dated by TCRdb to between 2019 and 2020). In the study overall: Donor HLA type was relevant to the analysis, because carriage of CMV infection together with the matching HLA type was indicated by public TCR beta signatures.

TCRdb records Illumina HiSeq 1500 as the sequencer. TCRdb applied fastp at Q25 and MiXCR to the public reads, then kept only in-frame beta chains. Every CDR3 protein is listed once, alongside the most common genes and DNA of its rows. Recorded for this sample are 490,000 or so distinct CDR3 sequences; about 11% of them occurred a single time. The ten most abundant clones make up 9.5% to 13% of the sample. Overall results and qualifications from the work: Carriers of CMV infection plus the relevant HLA type were discriminated by the cumulative frequency of public TCR beta family members in the study cohort and in an independent approximately 360-donor cohort. The ex vivo response was dominated by HLA-C-restricted CMV-specific TCR beta clonotypes, and the single most frequent clonotype in two of eight donors was supplied by these HLA-C-restricted clonotypes.

This clonotype was picked up a small number of times. There is no known antigen for this receptor. Base-call qualities are not available, and no considerably larger clone is one nucleotide away. The CDR3 starts with the cysteine, ends with the phenylalanine, and has 13 residues. Only the CDR3 part of the read is kept: 39 bases, read in frame from the first base. Relative to germline, V is 5 bases shorter and J is 4 bases shorter, with 11 bases between their ends. The germline V gene provides CDR1 SGHAT and CDR2 FQNNGV. Sequenced material: PBMCs. The rearrangement joined TRBV11-2 to TRBJ1-2, with no reliable assignment of the D segment. The TCR was taken from a human donor in good health (CMV status not recorded). Some clones in this sample may be carry-over from other donors' samples. The encoded CDR3 is CASSPTEAYGYTF. The DNA reads TGTGCCAGCAGCCCCACAGAGGCCTATGGCTACACCTTC.